This T cell receptor (beta chain) was retrieved from a study of T-cell reconstitution after alpha-beta-depleted transplantation in children. Whole-study findings and limits: Once a year had passed after transplant, T-cell counts and diversity came mostly from newly produced T cells. Alpha-beta T cells about two months after transplant reportedly derived from several hundred expanded graft clones.

This clonotype was seen only a few times. Its antigen is currently unknown. From germline, CDR1 is MGHRA and CDR2 YSYEKL. V was trimmed by 1 base and J by 3 bases, leaving 10 bases between them. The CDR3 has 14 residues. Unique molecular identifiers were built into the TCRbeta library. TCRdb reanalysed the PCR reads using MiXCR and keeps one entry per CDR3 protein. The data hold approximately 190,000 distinct CDR3 sequences, with approximately 8% observed a single time. This chain uses TRBV4-1 with TRBJ2-7; D gene unclear. The starting material was PBMCs, mostly from graft donor cells, obtained 360 days after TCRalphabeta/CD19-depleted stem cell transplant. This TCR was recovered from a male patient aged 2-15 years who had a stem cell transplant for acute myeloid leukemia, so the T cells may come from the graft donor. The CDR3 coding sequence is TGCGCCAGCAGCCAAGGTCAAACGGGCTACGAGCAGTACTTC. This encodes CASSQGQTGYEQYF.